This is a list of T cell receptor beta chains from one sample in a study of blood T cell repertoires in COVID-19. The assay was immunoSEQ multiplex PCR, and TCRdb's table has in-frame clones only and misses some. This table holds around 40,000 clones, nearly 90% found once. The sample taken for sequencing was peripheral blood. The receptors come from a man aged 60 to 69 with COVID-19, enrolled during active disease. CDR3s include the opening cysteine and the closing phenylalanine or tryptophan. Each record gives: D gene, V gene, J gene, CDR3 protein. A D gene is named only where the DNA matches it firmly.

>-|TRBV19|TRBJ1-1
CASSMYRVETEAFF
>-|TRBV5-6|TRBJ1-1
CASSLRGGTEAFF
>-|TRBV5-1|TRBJ2-1
CASSSSGNEQFF
>TRBD2|TRBV7-2|TRBJ2-2
CASSPGRRAGELFF
>-|TRBV9|TRBJ1-1
CASSAHTGLNTEAFF
>-|TRBV11-2|TRBJ1-2
CASSSGGGGYGYTF
>-|TRBV28|TRBJ2-7
CASSSDRQTRVRAYEQYF
>TRBD1|TRBV6-5|TRBJ1-1
CASSKPGQGNTEAFF
>TRBD1|TRBV5-1|TRBJ1-5
CASSRTGSDNQPQHF
>-|TRBV11-3|TRBJ2-7
CASSLGAGATYEQYF
>-|TRBV5-6|TRBJ1-5
CASSLGSDSYHQPQHF
>-|TRBV5-1|TRBJ1-4
CASSLGGASSEKLFF
>TRBD2|TRBV27|TRBJ2-1
CASSLSPSSGSSYNEQFF
>-|TRBV7-9|TRBJ2-5
CASASDREKGETQYF
>TRBD1|TRBV6-5|TRBJ1-2
CASSYSSGQGYGYTF
>-|TRBV19|TRBJ2-3
CASSMVAGRDTQYF
>TRBD1|TRBV5-1|TRBJ1-4
CASSSSPGQSNEKLFF
>-|TRBV28|TRBJ2-5
CASSSRLADVQETQYF
>TRBD1|TRBV27|TRBJ2-1
CASSWDRGYNEQFF
>TRBD2|TRBV27|TRBJ2-7
CASSLWYSTSGVTYEQYF
>TRBD1|TRBV3-1/TRBV3-2|TRBJ2-7
CASSPLGTGVYEQYF
>TRBD1|TRBV7-9|TRBJ1-2
CASSENRGDYGYTF
>-|TRBV13|TRBJ2-2
CASSSRATGELFF
>-|TRBV7-3|TRBJ2-2
CASSFGSWGGSNTGELFF
>TRBD2|TRBV7-8|TRBJ2-7
CASSSDSGAYEQYF
>-|TRBV11-2|TRBJ2-2
CASSIKSNTGELFF
>-|TRBV13|TRBJ1-5
CASSLGTANQPQHF
>TRBD2|TRBV6-5|TRBJ2-1
CASRTGGRDEQFF
>TRBD1|TRBV19|TRBJ1-1
CASSIWTGRGPEAFF
>-|TRBV2|TRBJ1-2
CASSPAGFYGYTF
>-|TRBV4-2|TRBJ1-1
CASSQVGQGTNTEAFF
>-|TRBV5-8|TRBJ2-3
CASSSGTGNTDTQYF
>-|TRBV6-6|TRBJ1-1
CASSYGGQSGNTEAFF
>-|TRBV19|TRBJ1-1
CASSRSQGLNTEAFF
>TRBD1|TRBV19|TRBJ1-2
CASRPGQGAYGYTF
>TRBD1|TRBV6-5|TRBJ2-2
CASSYRGRSTGELFF
>TRBD1|TRBV6-5|TRBJ1-5
CASSGQGPNQPQHF
>TRBD1|TRBV7-9|TRBJ1-2
CASSLDRQGWDGYTF
>-|TRBV2|TRBJ2-5
CASSEARETQYF
>TRBD1|TRBV18|TRBJ2-7
CASSPPAGTDEQYF
>-|TRBV11-3|TRBJ2-7
CASSLEGGPRAEQYF
>-|TRBV4-1|TRBJ1-1
CASSLSVSDTEAFF
>-|TRBV5-6|TRBJ1-5
CASSFAGGNQPQHF
>-|TRBV6-5|TRBJ2-3
CASSYSRWATTDTQYF
>TRBD2|TRBV9|TRBJ2-1
CASSVVLAGVAEQFF
>TRBD2|TRBV11-3|TRBJ2-3
CASSLVAGARDTQYF
>TRBD1|TRBV11-2|TRBJ2-2
CASSSDRVNTGELFF
>-|TRBV2|TRBJ2-3
CASRGGSGRDTQYF
>-|TRBV10-3|TRBJ1-4
CAISESIPNSPNEKLFF